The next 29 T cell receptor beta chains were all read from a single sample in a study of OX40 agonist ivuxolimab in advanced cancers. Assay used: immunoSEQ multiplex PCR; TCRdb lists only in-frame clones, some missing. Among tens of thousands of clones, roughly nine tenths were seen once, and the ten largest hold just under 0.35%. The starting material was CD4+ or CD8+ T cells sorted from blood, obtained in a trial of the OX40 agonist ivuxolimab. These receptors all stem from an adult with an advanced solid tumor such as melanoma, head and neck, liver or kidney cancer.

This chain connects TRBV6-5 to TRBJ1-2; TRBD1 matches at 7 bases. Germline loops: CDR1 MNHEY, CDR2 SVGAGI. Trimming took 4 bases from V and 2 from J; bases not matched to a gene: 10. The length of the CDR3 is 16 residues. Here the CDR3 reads CASSSAAGQRNYGYTF. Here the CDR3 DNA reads TGTGCCAGCAGTTCCGCTGCGGGACAGCGGAACTATGGCTACACCTTC.

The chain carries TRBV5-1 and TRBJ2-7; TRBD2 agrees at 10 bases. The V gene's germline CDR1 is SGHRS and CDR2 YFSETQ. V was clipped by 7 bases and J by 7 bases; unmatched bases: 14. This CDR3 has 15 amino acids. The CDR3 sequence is CASGGKTSGTGEQYF. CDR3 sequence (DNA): TGCGCCAGCGGCGGTAAAACTAGCGGGACGGGGGAGCAGTACTTC.

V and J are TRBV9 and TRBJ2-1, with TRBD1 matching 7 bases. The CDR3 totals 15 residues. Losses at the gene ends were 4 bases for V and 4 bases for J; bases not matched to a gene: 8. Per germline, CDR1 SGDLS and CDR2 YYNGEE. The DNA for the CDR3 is TGTGCCAGCAGCCATAGGGGGCCCGAGTACAATGAGCAGTTCTTC. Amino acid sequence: CASSHRGPEYNEQFF.

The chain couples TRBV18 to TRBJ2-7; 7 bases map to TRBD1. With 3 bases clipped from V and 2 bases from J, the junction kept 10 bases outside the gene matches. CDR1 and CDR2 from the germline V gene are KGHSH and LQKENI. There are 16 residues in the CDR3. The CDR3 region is CASSPSKGAGAYEQYF. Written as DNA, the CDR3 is TGTGCCAGCTCACCCTCAAAGGGGGCCGGCGCCTACGAGCAGTACTTC.

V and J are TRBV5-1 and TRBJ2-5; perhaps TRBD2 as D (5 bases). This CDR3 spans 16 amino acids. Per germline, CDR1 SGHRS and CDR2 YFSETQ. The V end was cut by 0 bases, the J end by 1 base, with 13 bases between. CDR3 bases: TGCGCCAGCAGCTTGGAAGGGTTGGGAGCCCAAGAGACCCAGTACTTC. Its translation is CASSLEGLGAQETQYF. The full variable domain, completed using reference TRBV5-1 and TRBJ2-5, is KAGVTQTPRYLIKTRGQQVTLSCSPISGHRSVSWYQQTPGQGLQFLFEYFSETQRNKGNFPGRFSGRQFSNSRSEMNVSTLELGDSALYLCASSLEGLGAQETQYFGPGTRLLVL.

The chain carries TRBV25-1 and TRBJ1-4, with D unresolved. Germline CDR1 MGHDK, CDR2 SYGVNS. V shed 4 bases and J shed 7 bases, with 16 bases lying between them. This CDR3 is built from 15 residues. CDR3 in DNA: TGTGCCAGCAGTGCCGACATTCTCCTTGGTGAAAAACTGTTTTTT. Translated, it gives CASSADILLGEKLFF.

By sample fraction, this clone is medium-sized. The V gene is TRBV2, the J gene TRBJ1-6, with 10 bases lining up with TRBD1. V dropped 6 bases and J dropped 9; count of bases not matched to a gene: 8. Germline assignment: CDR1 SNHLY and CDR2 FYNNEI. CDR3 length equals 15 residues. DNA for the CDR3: TGTGCCAGCAGGGACTACCGGGACAGGGGTTCACCCCTCCACTTT. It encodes CASRDYRDRGSPLHF.

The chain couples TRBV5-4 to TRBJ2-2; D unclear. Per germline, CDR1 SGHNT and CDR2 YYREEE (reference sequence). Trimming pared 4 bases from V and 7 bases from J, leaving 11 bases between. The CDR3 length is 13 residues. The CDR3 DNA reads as TGTGCCAGCAGCCCCCGGCCCGACGGGGAGCTGTTTTTT. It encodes CASSPRPDGELFF.

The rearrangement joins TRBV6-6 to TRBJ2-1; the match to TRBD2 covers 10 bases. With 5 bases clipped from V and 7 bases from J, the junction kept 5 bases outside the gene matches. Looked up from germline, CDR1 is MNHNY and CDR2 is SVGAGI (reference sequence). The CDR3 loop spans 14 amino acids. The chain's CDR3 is CASSVAGGRNEQFF. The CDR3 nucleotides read TGTGCCAGCAGTGTAGCGGGGGGCAGGAATGAGCAGTTCTTC.

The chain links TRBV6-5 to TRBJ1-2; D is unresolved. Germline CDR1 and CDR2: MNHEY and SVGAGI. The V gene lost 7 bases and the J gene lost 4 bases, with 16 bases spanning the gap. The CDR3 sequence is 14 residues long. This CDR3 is CASTHDGVGYGYTF. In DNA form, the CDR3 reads TGTGCCAGCACCCACGACGGTGTTGGCTATGGCTACACCTTC.

Here the CDR3 DNA reads TGCAGCGTTGTCCGGGGAGAGAACACTGAAGCTTTCTTT. Residues: CSVVRGENTEAFF. V and J are TRBV29-1 and TRBJ1-1; D gene unclear. Trimming shortened V by 4 bases and J by 1 base, and 10 bases separated the two germline ends. Germline assignment: CDR1 SQVTM and CDR2 ANQGSEA. CDR3 size: 13 residues.

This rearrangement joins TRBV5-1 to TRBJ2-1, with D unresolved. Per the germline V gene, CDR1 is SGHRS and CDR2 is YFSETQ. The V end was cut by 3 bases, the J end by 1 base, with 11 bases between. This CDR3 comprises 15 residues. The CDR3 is CASSSRLGSYNEQFF. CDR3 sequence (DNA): TGCGCCAGCAGCTCTAGACTTGGGTCCTACAATGAGCAGTTCTTC.

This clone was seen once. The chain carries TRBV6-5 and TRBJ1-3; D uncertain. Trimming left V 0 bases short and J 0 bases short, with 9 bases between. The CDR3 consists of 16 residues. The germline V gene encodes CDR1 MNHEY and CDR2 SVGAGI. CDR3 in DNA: TGTGCCAGCAGTTACTCCGTCCAAGCCTCTGGAAACACCATATATTTT. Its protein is CASSYSVQASGNTIYF.

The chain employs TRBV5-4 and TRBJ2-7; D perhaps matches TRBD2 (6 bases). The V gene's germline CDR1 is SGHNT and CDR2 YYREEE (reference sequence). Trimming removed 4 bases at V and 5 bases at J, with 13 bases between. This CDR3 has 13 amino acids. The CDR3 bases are TGTGCCAGCAGCGGAGGGACTGTCGACGAGCAGTACTTC. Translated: CASSGGTVDEQYF.

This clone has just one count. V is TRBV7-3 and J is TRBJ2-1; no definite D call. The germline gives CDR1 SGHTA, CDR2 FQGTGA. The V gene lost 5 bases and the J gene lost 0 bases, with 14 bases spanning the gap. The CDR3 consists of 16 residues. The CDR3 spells CASSRGGPVSYNEQFF. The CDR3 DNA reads TGTGCCAGCAGCCGTGGTGGACCCGTCTCCTACAATGAGCAGTTCTTC.

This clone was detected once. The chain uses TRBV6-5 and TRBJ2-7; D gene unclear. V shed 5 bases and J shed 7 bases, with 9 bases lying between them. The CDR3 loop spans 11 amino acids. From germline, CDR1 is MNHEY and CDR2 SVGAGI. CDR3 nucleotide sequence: TGTGCCAGCAGTCCCACGAAGGAGCAGTACTTC. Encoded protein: CASSPTKEQYF.

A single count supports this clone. CDR3 coding DNA: TGTGCCATCTCCGGACGAGGAAACTATGGCTACACCTTC. This translates into CAISGRGNYGYTF. The genes are TRBV10-3 and TRBJ1-2, with D hard to call. Looked up from germline, CDR1 is ENHRY and CDR2 is SYGVKD. The CDR3 loop spans 13 amino acids. V lost 8 bases, J lost 2 bases, and 12 bases lay in between.

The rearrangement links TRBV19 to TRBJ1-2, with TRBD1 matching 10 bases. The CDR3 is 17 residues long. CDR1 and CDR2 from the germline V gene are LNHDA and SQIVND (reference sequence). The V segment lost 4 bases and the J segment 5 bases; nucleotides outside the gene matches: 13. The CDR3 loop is CASSSFLSGTGVYGYTF. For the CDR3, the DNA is TGTGCCAGTAGTAGTTTCCTATCCGGGACAGGGGTTTATGGCTACACCTTC.

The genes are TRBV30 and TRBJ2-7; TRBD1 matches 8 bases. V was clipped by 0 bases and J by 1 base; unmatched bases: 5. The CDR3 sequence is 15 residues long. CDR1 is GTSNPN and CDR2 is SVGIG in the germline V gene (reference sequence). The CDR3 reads CAWSVIGQGSYEQYF. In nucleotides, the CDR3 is TGTGCCTGGAGTGTTATCGGACAGGGATCCTACGAGCAGTACTTC.

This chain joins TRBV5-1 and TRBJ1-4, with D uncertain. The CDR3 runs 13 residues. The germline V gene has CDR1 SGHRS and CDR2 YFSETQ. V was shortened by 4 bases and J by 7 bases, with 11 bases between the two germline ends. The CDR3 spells CASSPTTAEKLFF. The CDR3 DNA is TGCGCCAGCAGCCCGACCACAGCTGAAAAACTGTTTTTT. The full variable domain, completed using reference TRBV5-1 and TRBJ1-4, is KAGVTQTPRYLIKTRGQQVTLSCSPISGHRSVSWYQQTPGQGLQFLFEYFSETQRNKGNFPGRFSGRQFSNSRSEMNVSTLELGDSALYLCASSPTTAEKLFFGSGTQLSVL.

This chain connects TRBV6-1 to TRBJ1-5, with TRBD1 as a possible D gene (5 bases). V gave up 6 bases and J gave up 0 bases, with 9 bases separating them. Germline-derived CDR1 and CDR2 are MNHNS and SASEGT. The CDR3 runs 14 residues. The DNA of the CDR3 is TGTGCCAGCAGGATGACAGTTAGCAATCAGCCCCAGCATTTT. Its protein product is CASRMTVSNQPQHF.

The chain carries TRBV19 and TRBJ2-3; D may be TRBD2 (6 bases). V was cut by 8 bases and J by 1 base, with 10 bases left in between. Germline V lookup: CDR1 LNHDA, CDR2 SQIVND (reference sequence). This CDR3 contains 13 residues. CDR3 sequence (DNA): TGTGCCAGTGGAGGGACGGGCACAGATACGCAGTATTTT. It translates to CASGGTGTDTQYF.

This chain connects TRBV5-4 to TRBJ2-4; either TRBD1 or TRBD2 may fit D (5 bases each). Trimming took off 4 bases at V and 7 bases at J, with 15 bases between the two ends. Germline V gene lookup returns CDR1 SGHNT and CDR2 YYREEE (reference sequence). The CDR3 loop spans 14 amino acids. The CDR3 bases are TGTGCCAGCAGCCAGGGACCGAACCTGAACATTCAGTACTTC. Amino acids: CASSQGPNLNIQYF.

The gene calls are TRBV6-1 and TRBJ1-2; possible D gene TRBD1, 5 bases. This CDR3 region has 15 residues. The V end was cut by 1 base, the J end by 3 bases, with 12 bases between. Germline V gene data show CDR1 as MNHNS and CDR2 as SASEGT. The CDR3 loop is CASSEGGTGDYGYTF. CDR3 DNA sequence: TGTGCCAGCAGTGAAGGTGGTACGGGGGACTATGGCTACACCTTC.

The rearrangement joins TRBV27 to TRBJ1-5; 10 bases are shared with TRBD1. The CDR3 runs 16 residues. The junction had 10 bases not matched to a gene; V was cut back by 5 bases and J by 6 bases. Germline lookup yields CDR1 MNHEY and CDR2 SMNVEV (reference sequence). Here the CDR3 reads CASSPRDRGVSQPQHF. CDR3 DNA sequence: TGTGCCAGCAGTCCGAGGGACAGGGGAGTCTCTCAGCCCCAGCATTTT.

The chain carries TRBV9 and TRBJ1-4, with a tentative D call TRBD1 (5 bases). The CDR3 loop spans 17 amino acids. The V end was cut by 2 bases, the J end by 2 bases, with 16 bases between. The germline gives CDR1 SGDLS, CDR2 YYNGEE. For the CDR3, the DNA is TGTGCCAGCAGCGTGGGACTCGCAGGCGCGACTAATGAAAAACTGTTTTTT. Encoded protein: CASSVGLAGATNEKLFF.

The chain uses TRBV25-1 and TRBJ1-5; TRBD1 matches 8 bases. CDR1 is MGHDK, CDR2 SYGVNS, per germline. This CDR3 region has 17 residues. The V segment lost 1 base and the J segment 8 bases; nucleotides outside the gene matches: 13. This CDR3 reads CASSEFPLDRGMEPQHF. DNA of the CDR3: TGTGCCAGCAGTGAATTCCCCCTCGACAGGGGTATGGAGCCCCAGCATTTT.

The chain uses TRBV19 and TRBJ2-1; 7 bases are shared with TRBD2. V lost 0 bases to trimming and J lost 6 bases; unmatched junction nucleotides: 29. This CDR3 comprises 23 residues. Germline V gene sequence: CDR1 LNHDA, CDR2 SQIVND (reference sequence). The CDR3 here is CASSIDLYYWEGPYFRSCNEQFF. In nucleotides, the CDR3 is TGTGCCAGTAGTATAGATCTATACTACTGGGAGGGGCCATATTTCCGTAGTTGCAATGAGCAGTTCTTC.

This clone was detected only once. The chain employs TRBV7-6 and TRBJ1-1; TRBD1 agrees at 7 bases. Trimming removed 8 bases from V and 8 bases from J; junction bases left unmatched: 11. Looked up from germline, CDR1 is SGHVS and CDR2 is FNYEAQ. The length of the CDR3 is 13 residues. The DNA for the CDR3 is TGTGCCAGCGACTTTGGGACAGACCACGAAGCTTTCTTT. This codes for CASDFGTDHEAFF. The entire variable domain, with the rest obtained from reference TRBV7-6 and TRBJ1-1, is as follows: GAGVSQSPRYKVTKRGQDVALRCDPISGHVSLYWYRQALGQGPEFLTYFNYEAQQDKSGLPNDRFSAERPEGSISTLTIQRTEQRDSAMYRCASDFGTDHEAFFGQGTRLTVV.